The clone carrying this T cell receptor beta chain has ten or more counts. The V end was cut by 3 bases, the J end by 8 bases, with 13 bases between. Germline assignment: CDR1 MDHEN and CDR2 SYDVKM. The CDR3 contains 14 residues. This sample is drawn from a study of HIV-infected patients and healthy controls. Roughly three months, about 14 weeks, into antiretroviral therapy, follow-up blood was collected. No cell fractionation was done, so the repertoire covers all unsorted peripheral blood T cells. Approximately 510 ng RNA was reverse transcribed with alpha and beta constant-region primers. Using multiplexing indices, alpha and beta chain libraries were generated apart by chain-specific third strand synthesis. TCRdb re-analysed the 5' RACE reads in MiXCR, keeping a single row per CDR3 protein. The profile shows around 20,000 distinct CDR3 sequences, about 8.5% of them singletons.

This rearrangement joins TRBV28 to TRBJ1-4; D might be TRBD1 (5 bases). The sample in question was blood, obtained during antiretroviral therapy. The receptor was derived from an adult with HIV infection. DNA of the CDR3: TGTGCCAGCAGTTTTGGGGGGTTCGGAGAAAAACTGTTTTTT. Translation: CASSFGGFGEKLFF. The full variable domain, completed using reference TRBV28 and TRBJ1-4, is DVKVTQSSRYLVKRTGEKVFLECVQDMDHENMFWYRQDPGLGLRLIYFSYDVKMKEKGDIPEGYSVSREKKERFSLILESASTNQTSMYLCASSFGGFGEKLFFGSGTQLSVL.